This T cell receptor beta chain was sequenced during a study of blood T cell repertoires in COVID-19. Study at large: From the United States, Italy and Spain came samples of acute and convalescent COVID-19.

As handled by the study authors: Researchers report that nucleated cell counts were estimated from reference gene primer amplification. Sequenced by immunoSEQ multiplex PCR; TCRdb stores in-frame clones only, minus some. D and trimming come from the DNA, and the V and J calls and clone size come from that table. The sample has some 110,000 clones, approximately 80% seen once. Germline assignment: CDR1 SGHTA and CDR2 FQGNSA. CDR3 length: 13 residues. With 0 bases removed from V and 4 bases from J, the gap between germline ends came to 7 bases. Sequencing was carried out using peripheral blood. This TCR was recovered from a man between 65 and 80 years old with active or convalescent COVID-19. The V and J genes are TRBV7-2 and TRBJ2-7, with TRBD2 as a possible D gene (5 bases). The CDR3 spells CASSLAGDYEQYF. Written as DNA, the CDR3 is TGTGCCAGCAGCTTAGCCGGGGATTACGAGCAGTACTTC.